Listed below are T cell receptor beta chains from one sample, sequenced in a study of shared clonotypes between healthy human individuals. Profiling relied on immunoSEQ multiplex PCR, and the TCRdb table lists in-frame clones only, not all of them. The table includes fewer than 1.8 million clones, approximately 98.5% detected once. The sample comprised naive CD4+ T cells sorted from blood. These receptors all stem from a man under 40 in good health. CDR3s include the opening cysteine and the closing phenylalanine or tryptophan. D genes are given only for firm matches. Some rows have no size entry. The others give once, few or many, or a class for an expanded clone.

>TRBV7-9|TRBJ2-1|NA|NA
CASSLLAGSGGNEQFF
TGTGCCAGCAGCTTACTCGCAGGGTCCGGAGGGAATGAGCAGTTCTTC
>TRBV30|TRBJ2-5|NA|TRBD1
CAWSGDRYQETQYF
TGTGCCTGGAGTGGGGACAGATACCAAGAGACCCAGTACTTC
>TRBV19|TRBJ2-7|NA|TRBD1
CASGSGQAVLFYEQYF
TGTGCCAGTGGATCGGGACAGGCCGTACTGTTCTACGAGCAGTACTTC
>TRBV7-9|TRBJ1-3|NA|NA
CASTRGGPLPIQANTIYF
TGTGCCAGCACTCGGGGAGGGCCGCTTCCAATCCAAGCCAACACCATATATTTT
>TRBV30|TRBJ2-2|NA|NA
CAWDRLNTGELFF
TGTGCCTGGGACCGTTTGAACACCGGGGAGCTGTTTTTT
>TRBV29-1|TRBJ1-2|NA|NA
CSVEARGLDRATGGDGYTF
TGCAGCGTTGAAGCCCGGGGCCTGGACAGAGCAACTGGAGGTGATGGCTACACCTTC
>TRBV7-2|TRBJ1-2|NA|NA
CASRRQKRGENGYTF
TGTGCCAGCAGACGACAGAAACGCGGGGAGAATGGCTACACCTTC
>TRBV6-5|TRBJ2-1|NA|TRBD1
CASRRTGTGGYEQFF
TGTGCCAGCAGACGGACCGGGACAGGGGGCTATGAGCAGTTCTTC
>TRBV10-3|TRBJ2-7|NA|NA
CAIGPGTAYEQYF
TGTGCCATCGGGCCCGGGACCGCCTACGAGCAGTACTTC
>TRBV7-9|TRBJ2-2|NA|NA
CASSLAPRAGGELFF
TGTGCCAGCAGCTTAGCGCCGCGGGCAGGGGGGGAGCTGTTTTTT
>TRBV7-2|TRBJ2-1|once|NA
CASSLRYNEQFF
TGTGCCAGCAGCTTAAGATACAATGAGCAGTTCTTC
>TRBV19|TRBJ2-5|NA|TRBD1
CASSIRQGGWGQETQYF
TGTGCCAGTAGTATACGACAGGGCGGTTGGGGCCAAGAGACCCAGTACTTC
>TRBV27|TRBJ2-6|NA|NA
CASSLVLAGANVLTF
TGTGCCAGCAGTTTAGTACTGGCGGGGGCCAACGTCCTGACTTTC
>TRBV6-6|TRBJ2-5|NA|NA
CASSYARGLETQYF
TGTGCCAGCAGTTACGCCAGGGGCTTAGAGACCCAGTACTTC
>TRBV4-1|TRBJ2-3|once|NA
CASSRQGEGDTQYF
TGCGCCAGCAGCCGTCAGGGGGAGGGAGATACGCAGTATTTT
>TRBV28|TRBJ1-2|NA|NA
CASRVLGLNYGYTF
TGTGCCAGCAGGGTTTTGGGACTGAACTATGGCTACACCTTC
>TRBV6-5|TRBJ2-5|once|TRBD1
CASSRTGYRFGTQYF
TGTGCCAGCAGCCGGACAGGGTATCGATTTGGGACCCAGTACTTC
>TRBV19|TRBJ2-5|NA|NA
CASSIWGGQETQYF
TGTGCCAGTAGTATCTGGGGAGGTCAAGAGACCCAGTACTTC
>TRBV14|TRBJ2-7|NA|TRBD2
CASSRTWGLAYEQYF
TGTGCCAGCAGTCGGACCTGGGGACTAGCCTACGAGCAGTACTTC
>TRBV28|TRBJ2-1|NA|NA
CASTQVGDPADNEQFF
TGTGCCAGCACCCAAGTGGGGGACCCAGCGGACAATGAGCAGTTCTTC
>TRBV9|TRBJ2-7|NA|TRBD2
CASSVGGGWPPYEQYF
TGTGCCAGCAGCGTAGGGGGAGGGTGGCCACCCTACGAGCAGTACTTC
>TRBV28|TRBJ2-7|NA|TRBD2
CASNRQGAGEYEQYF
TGTGCCAGCAACCGCCAGGGAGCGGGAGAGTACGAGCAGTACTTC
>TRBV5-1|TRBJ2-3|NA|NA
CASSLGTSASTDTQYF
TGCGCCAGCAGCTTGGGGACTTCAGCTAGCACAGATACGCAGTATTTT
>TRBV27|TRBJ1-2|NA|NA
CASSPSSGGGGYTF
TGTGCCAGCAGTCCCTCGTCGGGGGGTGGAGGCTACACCTTC
>TRBV6-1|TRBJ1-5|NA|NA
CASSTQPTSNQPQHF
TGTGCCAGCAGTACACAGCCCACAAGCAATCAGCCCCAGCATTTT
>TRBV9|TRBJ2-5|NA|NA
CASSAAGTGLAGQETQYF
TGTGCCAGCAGCGCAGCCGGGACAGGGTTAGCGGGACAAGAGACCCAGTACTTC
>TRBV7-6|TRBJ2-5|NA|NA
CASRLGGETQYF
TGTGCCAGCAGACTCGGAGGGGAGACCCAGTACTTC
>TRBV28|TRBJ1-2|NA|TRBD1
CAWRGTGGGYTF
TGTGCCTGGCGGGGGACAGGAGGGGGCTACACCTTC
>TRBV19|TRBJ2-5|NA|NA
CASSVGLVETQYF
TGTGCCAGTAGTGTGGGACTCGTAGAGACCCAGTACTTC
>TRBV6-5|TRBJ2-1|NA|TRBD2
CASSSPGLAVYNEQFF
TGTGCCAGCAGTTCCCCGGGACTAGCGGTATACAATGAGCAGTTCTTC
>TRBV6-5|TRBJ1-2|NA|NA
CASSYSGSTTAYGYTF
TGTGCCAGCAGTTACTCAGGCAGCACCACCGCCTATGGCTACACCTTC
>TRBV19|TRBJ2-1|NA|TRBD2
CASSTNSSGLFHNEQFF
TGTGCCAGTAGTACCAACTCTAGCGGTCTCTTTCACAATGAGCAGTTCTTC
>TRBV5-1|TRBJ2-1|NA|NA
CASRLGVPQGNEQFF
TGCGCCAGCAGACTGGGGGTTCCGCAGGGCAATGAGCAGTTCTTC
>TRBV5-1|TRBJ2-7|once|NA
CASSFGRISYEQYF
TGCGCCAGCAGCTTTGGGCGGATCTCCTACGAGCAGTACTTC
>TRBV9|TRBJ2-7|NA|TRBD1
CASSVAGTAIPYEQYF
TGTGCCAGCAGCGTAGCTGGGACAGCCATTCCCTACGAGCAGTACTTC
>TRBV5-8|TRBJ2-5|NA|TRBD2
CASSPGTSGLQETQYF
TGTGCCAGCAGCCCCGGGACTAGCGGGCTCCAAGAGACCCAGTACTTC
>TRBV5-4|TRBJ2-3|NA|TRBD2
CASRGRLAGGPFTDTQYF
TGTGCCAGCAGAGGGAGACTAGCGGGAGGACCGTTCACAGATACGCAGTATTTT
>TRBV19|TRBJ2-2|NA|NA
CASSIDPFGQNTGELFF
TGTGCCAGTAGTATAGACCCATTCGGACAGAACACCGGGGAGCTGTTTTTT
>TRBV28|TRBJ2-5|NA|TRBD2
CASSSTTSGPPSGETQYF
TGTGCCAGCAGTTCAACGACTAGCGGGCCACCCTCAGGGGAGACCCAGTACTTC
>TRBV5-4|TRBJ2-6|NA|TRBD2
CASSGWGTSVDSGANVLTF
TGTGCCAGCAGCGGGTGGGGGACTAGCGTTGACTCTGGGGCCAACGTCCTGACTTTC
>TRBV6-4|TRBJ2-1|NA|TRBD2
CASSEWEMGRDEQFF
TGTGCCAGCAGTGAGTGGGAGATGGGGAGGGATGAGCAGTTCTTC
>TRBV27|TRBJ2-3|NA|TRBD1
CASTGTGVTDTQYF
TGTGCCTCGACCGGGACAGGGGTAACAGATACGCAGTATTTT
>TRBV21-1|TRBJ1-5|NA|NA
CASSKGTEVGPQHF
TGTGCCAGCAGCAAGGGGACGGAGGTCGGGCCCCAGCATTTT
>TRBV9|TRBJ2-3|NA|NA
CASSEGISILESTDTQYF
TGTGCCAGCAGCGAAGGGATCAGTATACTGGAAAGCACAGATACGCAGTATTTT
>TRBV5-1|TRBJ1-1|NA|NA
CASSLGSEAFF
TGCGCCAGCAGCTTGGGAAGTGAAGCTTTCTTT
>TRBV28|TRBJ2-7|NA|NA
CASSLRGLLYEQYF
TGTGCCAGCAGTTTAAGGGGACTCCTCTACGAGCAGTACTTC
>TRBV11-2|TRBJ2-7|few|NA
CASSLTGYEQYF
TGTGCCAGCAGCTTAACCGGCTACGAGCAGTACTTC
>TRBV4-3|TRBJ2-1|once|TRBD2
CASSLTSGSRNEQFF
TGCGCCAGCAGCCTTACTAGCGGGAGTCGGAATGAGCAGTTCTTC
>TRBV18|TRBJ1-1|NA|NA
CASCGQMNTEAFF
TGTGCCAGCTGTGGACAGATGAACACTGAAGCTTTCTTT
>TRBV15|TRBJ2-1|NA|TRBD2
CATSRDGHRRGKRGSNEQFF
TGTGCCACCAGCAGAGATGGGCACCGAAGGGGAAAGCGGGGGAGCAATGAGCAGTTCTTC
>TRBV2|TRBJ1-5|NA|TRBD1
CASSGRQGSSLQPQHF
TGTGCCAGCAGTGGACGACAGGGTTCGTCGTTACAGCCCCAGCATTTT
>TRBV5-1|TRBJ2-1|NA|NA
CASSFFHESSYNEQFF
TGCGCCAGCAGCTTCTTCCACGAGAGCTCCTACAATGAGCAGTTCTTC
>TRBV5-5|TRBJ2-1|NA|NA
CASSPAPSYSYNEQFF
TGTGCCAGCAGCCCTGCGCCGTCCTACTCCTACAATGAGCAGTTCTTC
>TRBV29-1|TRBJ2-1|NA|NA
CSVVGGPVPRSYNEQFF
TGCAGCGTTGTTGGGGGACCCGTTCCTCGCTCCTACAATGAGCAGTTCTTC